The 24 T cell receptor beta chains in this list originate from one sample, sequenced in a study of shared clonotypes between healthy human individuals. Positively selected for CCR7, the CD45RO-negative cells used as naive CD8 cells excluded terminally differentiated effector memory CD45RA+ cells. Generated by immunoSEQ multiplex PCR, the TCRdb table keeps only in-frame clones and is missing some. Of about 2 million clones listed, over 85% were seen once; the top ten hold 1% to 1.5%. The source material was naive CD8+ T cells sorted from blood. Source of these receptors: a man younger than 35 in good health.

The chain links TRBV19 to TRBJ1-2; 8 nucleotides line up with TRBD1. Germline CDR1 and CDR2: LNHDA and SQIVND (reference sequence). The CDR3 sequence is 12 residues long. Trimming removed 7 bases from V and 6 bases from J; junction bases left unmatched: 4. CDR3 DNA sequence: TGTGCCAGTACAGGGGGCTCGGATGGCTACACCTTC. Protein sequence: CASTGGSDGYTF.

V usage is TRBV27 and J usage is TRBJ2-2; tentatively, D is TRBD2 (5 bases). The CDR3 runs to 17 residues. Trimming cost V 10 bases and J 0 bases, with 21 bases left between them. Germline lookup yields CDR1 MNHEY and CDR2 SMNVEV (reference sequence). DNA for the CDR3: TGTGCCACCACCATGGACGTGACTAAATCGAACACCGGGGAGCTGTTTTTT. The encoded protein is CATTMDVTKSNTGELFF.

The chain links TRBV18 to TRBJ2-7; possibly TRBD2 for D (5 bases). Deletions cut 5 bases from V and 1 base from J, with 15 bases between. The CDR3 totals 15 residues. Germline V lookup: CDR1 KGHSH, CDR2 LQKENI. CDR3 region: CASSTGGLASYEQYF. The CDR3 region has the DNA TGTGCCAGCTCAACCGGAGGACTGGCGTCCTACGAGCAGTACTTC.

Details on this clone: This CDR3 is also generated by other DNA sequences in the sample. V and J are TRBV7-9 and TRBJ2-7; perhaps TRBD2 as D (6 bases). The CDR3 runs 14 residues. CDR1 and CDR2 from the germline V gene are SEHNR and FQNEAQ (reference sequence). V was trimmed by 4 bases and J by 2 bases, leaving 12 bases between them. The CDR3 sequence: CASSSPGTPYEQYF. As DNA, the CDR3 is TGTGCCAGCAGCTCCCCAGGGACTCCCTACGAGCAGTACTTC.

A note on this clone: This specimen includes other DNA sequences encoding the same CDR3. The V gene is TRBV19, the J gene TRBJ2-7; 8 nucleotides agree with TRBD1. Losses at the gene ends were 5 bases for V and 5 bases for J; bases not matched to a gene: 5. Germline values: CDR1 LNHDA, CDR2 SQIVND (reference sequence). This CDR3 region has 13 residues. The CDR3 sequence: CASSSDREDEQYF. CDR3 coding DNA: TGTGCCAGTAGTTCGGACAGGGAGGACGAGCAGTACTTC.

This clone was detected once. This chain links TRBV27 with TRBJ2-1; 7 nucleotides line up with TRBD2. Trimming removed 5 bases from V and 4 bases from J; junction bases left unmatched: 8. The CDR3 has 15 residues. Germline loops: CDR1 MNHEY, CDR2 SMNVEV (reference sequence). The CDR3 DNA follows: TGTGCCAGCAGTATAGGGGCGGGAGATTACAATGAGCAGTTCTTC. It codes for CASSIGAGDYNEQFF.

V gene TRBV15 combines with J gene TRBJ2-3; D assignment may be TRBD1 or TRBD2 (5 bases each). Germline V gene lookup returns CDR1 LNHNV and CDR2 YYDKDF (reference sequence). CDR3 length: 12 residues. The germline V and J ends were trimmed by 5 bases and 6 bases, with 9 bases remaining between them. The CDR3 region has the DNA TGTGCCACCAGCGGGGGTAAGGATACGCAGTATTTT. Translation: CATSGGKDTQYF. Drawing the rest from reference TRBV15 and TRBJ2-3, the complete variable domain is DAMVIQNPRYQVTQFGKPVTLSCSQTLNHNVMYWYQQKSSQAPKLLFHYYDKDFNNEADTPDNFQSRRPNTSFCFLDIRSPGLGDTAMYLCATSGGKDTQYFGPGTRLTVL.

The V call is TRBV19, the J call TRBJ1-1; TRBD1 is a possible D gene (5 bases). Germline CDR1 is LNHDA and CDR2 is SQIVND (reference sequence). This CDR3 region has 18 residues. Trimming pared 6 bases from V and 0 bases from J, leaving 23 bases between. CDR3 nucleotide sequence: TGTGCCAGTAGCCTTGAACCGCTTACTGGGGGAATGAACACTGAAGCTTTCTTT. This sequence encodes CASSLEPLTGGMNTEAFF.

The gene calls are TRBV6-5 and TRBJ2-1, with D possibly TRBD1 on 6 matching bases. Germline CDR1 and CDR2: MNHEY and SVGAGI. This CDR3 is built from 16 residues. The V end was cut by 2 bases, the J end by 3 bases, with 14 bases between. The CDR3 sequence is CASSYEQGSGYNEQFF. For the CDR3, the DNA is TGTGCCAGCAGTTACGAGCAGGGGTCGGGCTACAATGAGCAGTTCTTC.

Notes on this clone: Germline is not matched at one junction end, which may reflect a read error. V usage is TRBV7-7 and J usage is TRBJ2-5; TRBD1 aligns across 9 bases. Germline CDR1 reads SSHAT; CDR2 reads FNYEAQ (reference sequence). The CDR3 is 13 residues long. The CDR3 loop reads CASSSDRGETQYF. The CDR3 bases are TGTGCTAGCAGCTCGGACAGGGGAGAGACCCAGTACTTC.

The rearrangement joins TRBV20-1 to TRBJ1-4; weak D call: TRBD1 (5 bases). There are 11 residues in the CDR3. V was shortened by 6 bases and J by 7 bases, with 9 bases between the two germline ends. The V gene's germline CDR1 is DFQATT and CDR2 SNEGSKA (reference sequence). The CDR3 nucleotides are TGCAGTGCCGATCAGGGTGAAAAACTGTTTTTT. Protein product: CSADQGEKLFF.

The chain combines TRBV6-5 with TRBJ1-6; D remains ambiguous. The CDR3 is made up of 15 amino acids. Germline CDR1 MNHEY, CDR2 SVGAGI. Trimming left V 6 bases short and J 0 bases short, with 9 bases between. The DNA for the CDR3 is TGTGCCAGCAGCTCTTGGAGCTCCTATAATTCACCCCTCCACTTT. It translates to CASSSWSSYNSPLHF.

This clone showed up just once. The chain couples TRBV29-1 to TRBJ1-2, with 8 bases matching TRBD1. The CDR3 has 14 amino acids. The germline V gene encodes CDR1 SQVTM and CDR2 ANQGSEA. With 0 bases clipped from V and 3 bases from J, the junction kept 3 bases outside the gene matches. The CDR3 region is CSVEDGGQDYGYTF. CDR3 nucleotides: TGCAGCGTTGAAGATGGGGGACAGGACTATGGCTACACCTTC.

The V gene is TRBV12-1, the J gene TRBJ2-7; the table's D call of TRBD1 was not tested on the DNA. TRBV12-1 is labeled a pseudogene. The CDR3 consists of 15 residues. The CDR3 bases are TGTGCCAGCAGCTTCGGACAGGGTGGGTTCTACGAGCAGTACTTC. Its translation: CASSFGQGGFYEQYF.

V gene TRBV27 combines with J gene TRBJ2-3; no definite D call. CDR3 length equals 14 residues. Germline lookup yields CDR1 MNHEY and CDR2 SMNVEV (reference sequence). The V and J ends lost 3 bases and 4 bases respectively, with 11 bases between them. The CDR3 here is CASSLLQNADTQYF. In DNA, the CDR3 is TGTGCCAGCAGTTTGTTACAGAACGCAGATACGCAGTATTTT.

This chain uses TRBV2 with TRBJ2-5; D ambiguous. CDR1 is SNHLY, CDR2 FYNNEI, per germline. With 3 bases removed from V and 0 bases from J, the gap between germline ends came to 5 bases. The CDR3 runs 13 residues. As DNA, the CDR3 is TGTGCCAGCAGTGATGGCAACCAAGAGACCCAGTACTTC. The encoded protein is CASSDGNQETQYF.

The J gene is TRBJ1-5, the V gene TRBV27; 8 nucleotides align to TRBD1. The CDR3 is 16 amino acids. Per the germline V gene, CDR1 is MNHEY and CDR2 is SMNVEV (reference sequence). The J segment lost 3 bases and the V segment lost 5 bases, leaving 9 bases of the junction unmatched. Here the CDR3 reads CASSPDGQGSNQPQHF. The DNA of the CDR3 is TGTGCCAGCAGTCCCGACGGACAGGGTTCCAATCAGCCCCAGCATTTT.

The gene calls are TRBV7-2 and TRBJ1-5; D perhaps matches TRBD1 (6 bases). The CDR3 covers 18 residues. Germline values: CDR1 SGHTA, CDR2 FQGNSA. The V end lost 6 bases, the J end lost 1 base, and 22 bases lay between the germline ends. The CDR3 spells CASSQGGWGAESNQPQHF. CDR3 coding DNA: TGTGCCAGCAGTCAAGGAGGTTGGGGGGCGGAAAGCAATCAGCCCCAGCATTTT.

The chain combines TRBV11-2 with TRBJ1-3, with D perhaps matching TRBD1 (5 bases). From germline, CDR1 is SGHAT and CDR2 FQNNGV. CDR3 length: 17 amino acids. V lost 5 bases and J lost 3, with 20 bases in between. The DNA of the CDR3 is TGTGCCAGCAGCCCGACCTTGCGGGGTCAGGGTGGAAACACCATATATTTT. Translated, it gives CASSPTLRGQGGNTIYF.

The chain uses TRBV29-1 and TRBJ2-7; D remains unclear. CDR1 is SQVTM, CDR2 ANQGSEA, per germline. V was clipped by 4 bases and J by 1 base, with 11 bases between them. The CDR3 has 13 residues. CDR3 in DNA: TGCAGCGTTGTACCCGAGGCGTCCTACGAGCAGTACTTC. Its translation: CSVVPEASYEQYF.

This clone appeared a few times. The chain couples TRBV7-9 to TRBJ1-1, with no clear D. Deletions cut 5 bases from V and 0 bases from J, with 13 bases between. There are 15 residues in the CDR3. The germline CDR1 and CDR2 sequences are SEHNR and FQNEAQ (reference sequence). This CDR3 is CASSPPAGVNTEAFF. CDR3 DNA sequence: TGTGCCAGCAGCCCTCCGGCGGGCGTGAACACTGAAGCTTTCTTT.

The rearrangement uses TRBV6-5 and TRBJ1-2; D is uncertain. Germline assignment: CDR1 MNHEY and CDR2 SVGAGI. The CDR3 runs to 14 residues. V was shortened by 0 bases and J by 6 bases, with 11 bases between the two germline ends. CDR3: CASSYSVTGNGYTF. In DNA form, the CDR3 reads TGTGCCAGCAGTTACTCGGTTACCGGGAATGGCTACACCTTC.

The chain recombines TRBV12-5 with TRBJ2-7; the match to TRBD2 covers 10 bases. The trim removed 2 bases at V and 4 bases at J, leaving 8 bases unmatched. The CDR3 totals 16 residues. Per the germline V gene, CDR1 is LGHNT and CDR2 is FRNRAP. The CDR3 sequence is CASGLNPSGRSYEQYF. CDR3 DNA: TGTGCTAGTGGTTTGAATCCTAGCGGGAGATCTTACGAGCAGTACTTC.

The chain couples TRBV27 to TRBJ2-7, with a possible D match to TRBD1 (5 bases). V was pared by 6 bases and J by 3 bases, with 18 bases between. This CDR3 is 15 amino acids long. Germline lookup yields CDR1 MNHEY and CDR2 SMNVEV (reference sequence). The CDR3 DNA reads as TGTGCCAGCAGGCCTTTAGGTCAGGGTGACTACGAGCAGTACTTC. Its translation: CASRPLGQGDYEQYF.